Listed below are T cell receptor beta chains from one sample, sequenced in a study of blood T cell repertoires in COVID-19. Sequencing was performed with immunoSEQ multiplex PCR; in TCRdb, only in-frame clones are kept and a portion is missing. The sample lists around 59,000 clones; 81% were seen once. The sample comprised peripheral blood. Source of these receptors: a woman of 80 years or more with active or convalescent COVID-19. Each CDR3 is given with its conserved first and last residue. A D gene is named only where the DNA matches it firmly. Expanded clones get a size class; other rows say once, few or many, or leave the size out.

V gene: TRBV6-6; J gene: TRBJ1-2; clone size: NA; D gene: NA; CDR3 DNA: TGTGCCAGCAGTCAAGGACAGCAGGGCTACACCTTC; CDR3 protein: CASSQGQQGYTF
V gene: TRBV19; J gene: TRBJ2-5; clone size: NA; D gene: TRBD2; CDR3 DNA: TGTGCCAGTAGTTTCGGCGGGGGGCCATCCCAAGAGACCCAGTACTTC; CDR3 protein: CASSFGGGPSQETQYF
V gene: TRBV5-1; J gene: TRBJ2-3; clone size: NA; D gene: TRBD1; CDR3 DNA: TGCGCCAGCAGCCCCGGGGACAGGGGAACGACAGATACGCAGTATTTT; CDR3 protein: CASSPGDRGTTDTQYF
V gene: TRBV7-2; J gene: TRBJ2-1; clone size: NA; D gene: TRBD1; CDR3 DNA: TGTGCCAGCAGCCCTCGACAGGGGTTCAATGAGCAGTTCTTC; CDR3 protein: CASSPRQGFNEQFF
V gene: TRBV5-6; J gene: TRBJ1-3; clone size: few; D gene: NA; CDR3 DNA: TGTGCCAGCAGTCGTGGGGTGGGGGCTCTTACATCTGGAAACACCATATATTTT; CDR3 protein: CASSRGVGALTSGNTIYF
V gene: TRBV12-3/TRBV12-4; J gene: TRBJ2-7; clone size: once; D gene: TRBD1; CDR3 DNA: TGTGCCAGCGGTCGACAGGGAAGTAACGAGCAGTACTTC; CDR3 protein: CASGRQGSNEQYF
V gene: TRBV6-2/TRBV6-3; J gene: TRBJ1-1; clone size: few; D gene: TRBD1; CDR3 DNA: TGTGCCAGCAGTTACGACAGGGGAAACACTGAAGCTTTCTTT; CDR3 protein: CASSYDRGNTEAFF
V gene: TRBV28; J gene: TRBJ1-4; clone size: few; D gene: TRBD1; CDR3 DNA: TGTGCCAGCAGTTCAGTACAGGGGTATGAAAAACTGTTTTTT; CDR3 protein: CASSSVQGYEKLFF
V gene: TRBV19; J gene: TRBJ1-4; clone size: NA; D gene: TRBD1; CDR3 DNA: TGTGCCAGTAGTACAGGGGGCGCCGGTAATGAAAAACTGTTTTTT; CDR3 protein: CASSTGGAGNEKLFF
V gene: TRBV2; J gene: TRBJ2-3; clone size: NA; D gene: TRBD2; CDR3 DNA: TGTGCCAGCAGTGAACCTAGCGGACTAGCGGGGTTGGGAGATACGCAGTATTTT; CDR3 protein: CASSEPSGLAGLGDTQYF
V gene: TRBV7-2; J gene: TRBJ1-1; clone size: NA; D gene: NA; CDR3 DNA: TGTGCCAGCAGCTTAGATGGGCTACAGAACACTGAAGCTTTCTTT; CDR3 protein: CASSLDGLQNTEAFF
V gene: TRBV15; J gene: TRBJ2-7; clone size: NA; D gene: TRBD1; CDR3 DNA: TGTGCCACCAGCACCGGACAGGGAGGCGAGCAGTACTTC; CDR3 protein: CATSTGQGGEQYF
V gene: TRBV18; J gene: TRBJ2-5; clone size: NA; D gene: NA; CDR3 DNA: TGTGCCAGCTCACAAATCGGGGGCCAAGAGACCCAGTACTTC; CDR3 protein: CASSQIGGQETQYF
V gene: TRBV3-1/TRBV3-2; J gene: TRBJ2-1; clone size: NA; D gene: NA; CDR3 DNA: TGTGCCAGCAGACTCCGGGACACCTCCTACAATGAGCAGTTCTTC; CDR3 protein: CASRLRDTSYNEQFF
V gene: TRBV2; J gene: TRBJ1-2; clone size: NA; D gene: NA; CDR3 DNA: TGTGCCAGCAGCTGGAGAGGGGGCTACACCTTC; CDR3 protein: CASSWRGGYTF
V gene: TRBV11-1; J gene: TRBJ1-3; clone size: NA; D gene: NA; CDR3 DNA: TGTGCCAGCTTACAGTCGGACTCTGGAAACACCATATATTTT; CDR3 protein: CASLQSDSGNTIYF
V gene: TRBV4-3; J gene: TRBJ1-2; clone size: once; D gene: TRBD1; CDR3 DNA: TGCGCCAGCAGCCAAGTTACGGGACAGAACTATGGCTACACCTTC; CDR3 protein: CASSQVTGQNYGYTF
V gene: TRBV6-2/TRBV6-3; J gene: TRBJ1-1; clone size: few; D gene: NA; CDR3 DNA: TGTGCCAGCAGTTACTACAGTGTATCCGAAGCTTTCTTT; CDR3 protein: CASSYYSVSEAFF
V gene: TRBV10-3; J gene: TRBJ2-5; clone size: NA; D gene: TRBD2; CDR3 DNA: TGTGCCATCAAAGGGGAGGGCGAGGGAGAGACCCAGTACTTC; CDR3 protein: CAIKGEGEGETQYF
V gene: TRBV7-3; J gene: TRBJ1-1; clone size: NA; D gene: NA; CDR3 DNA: TGTGCCAGCAGCTGGACTCCGGTTGCCACTGAAGCTTTCTTT; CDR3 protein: CASSWTPVATEAFF
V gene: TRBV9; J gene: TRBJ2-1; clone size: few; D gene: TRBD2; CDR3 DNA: TGTGCCAGCAGCGTAAGCGGGGGGCTATACAATGAGCAGTTCTTC; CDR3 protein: CASSVSGGLYNEQFF
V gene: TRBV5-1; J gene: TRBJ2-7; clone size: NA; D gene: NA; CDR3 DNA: TGCGCCAGCAGCTTGGGGGTAGCTACCTACGAGCAGTACTTC; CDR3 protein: CASSLGVATYEQYF
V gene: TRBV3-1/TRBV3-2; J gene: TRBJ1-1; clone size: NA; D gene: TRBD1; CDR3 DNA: TGTGCCAGCAGCACACAGACCGGGACAGGGAGTTCCGAAGCTTTCTTT; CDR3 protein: CASSTQTGTGSSEAFF
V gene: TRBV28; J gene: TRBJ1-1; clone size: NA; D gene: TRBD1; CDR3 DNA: TGTGCCAGCAGTTTACGAGGCGACAGGGGCTTCACTGAAGCTTTCTTT; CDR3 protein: CASSLRGDRGFTEAFF
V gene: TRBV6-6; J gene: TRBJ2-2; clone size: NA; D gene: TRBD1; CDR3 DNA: TGTGCCAGCAGTTACCCCCAGGGGGTGGACACCGGGGAGCTGTTTTTT; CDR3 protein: CASSYPQGVDTGELFF
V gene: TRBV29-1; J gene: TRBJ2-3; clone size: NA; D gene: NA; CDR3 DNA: TGCAGCGTTATCGGGGTTGGGGATACGCAGTATTTT; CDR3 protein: CSVIGVGDTQYF
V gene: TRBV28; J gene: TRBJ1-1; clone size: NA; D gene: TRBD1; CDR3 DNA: TGTGCCAGCAGATCCGGACAGGGGGACACTGAAGCTTTCTTT; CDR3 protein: CASRSGQGDTEAFF
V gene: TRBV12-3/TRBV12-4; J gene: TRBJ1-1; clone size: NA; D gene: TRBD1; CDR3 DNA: TGTGCCAGCAGACACAGGGGAGCAGCTTTCTTT; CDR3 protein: CASRHRGAAFF
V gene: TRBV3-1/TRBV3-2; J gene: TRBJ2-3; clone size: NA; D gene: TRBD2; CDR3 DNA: TGTGCCAGCAGCCAAAGTCTAGCGGGGGGAGGGTATACGCAGTATTTT; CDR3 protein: CASSQSLAGGGYTQYF
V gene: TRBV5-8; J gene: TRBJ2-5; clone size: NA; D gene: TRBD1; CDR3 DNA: TGTGCCAGCAGCTACCAATCCGGGACAGGGACGACGAAGACCCAGTACTTC; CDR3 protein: CASSYQSGTGTTKTQYF
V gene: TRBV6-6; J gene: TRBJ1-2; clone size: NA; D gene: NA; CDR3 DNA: TGTGCCAGCAGGGCCGGGGATGGGGGCTACACCTTC; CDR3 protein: CASRAGDGGYTF
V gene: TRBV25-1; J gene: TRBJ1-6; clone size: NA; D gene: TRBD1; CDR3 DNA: TGTGCCAGCAGTGCCACCGACAGGGGGCGGTCACCCCTCCACTTT; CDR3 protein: CASSATDRGRSPLHF
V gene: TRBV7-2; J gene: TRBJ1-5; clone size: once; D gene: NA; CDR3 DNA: TGTGCCAGCAGCGGACAGCCGCATCAGCCCCAGCATTTT; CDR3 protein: CASSGQPHQPQHF
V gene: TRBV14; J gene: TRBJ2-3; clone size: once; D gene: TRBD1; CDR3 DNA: TGTGCCAGCAGCACCTGGACAGGGGGGGGCACAGATACGCAGTATTTT; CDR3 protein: CASSTWTGGGTDTQYF
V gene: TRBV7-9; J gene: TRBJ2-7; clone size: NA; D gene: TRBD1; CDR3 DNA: TGTGCCAGCAGACTATCAGGGGGCTCGAGGGACGAGCAGTACTTC; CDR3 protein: CASRLSGGSRDEQYF
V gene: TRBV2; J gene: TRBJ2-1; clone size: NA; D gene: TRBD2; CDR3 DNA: TGTGCCAGCAGTGAACGGCTAGCGGTTTACAATGAGCAGTTCTTC; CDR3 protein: CASSERLAVYNEQFF
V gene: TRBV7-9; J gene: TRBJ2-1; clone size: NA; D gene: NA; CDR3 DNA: TGTGCCAGCAGCTTAGACCTAGGGAGGGGGGTTCACAATGAGCAGTTCTTC; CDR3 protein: CASSLDLGRGVHNEQFF
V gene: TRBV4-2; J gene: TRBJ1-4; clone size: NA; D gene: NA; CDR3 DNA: TGTGCCAGCAGCCTAAATGGGGCTTCTAATGAAAAACTGTTTTTT; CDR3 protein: CASSLNGASNEKLFF
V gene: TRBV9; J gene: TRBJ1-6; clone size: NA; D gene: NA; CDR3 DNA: TGTGCCAGCAGCGTATTGGAGACTAATTCACCCCTCCACTTT; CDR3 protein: CASSVLETNSPLHF
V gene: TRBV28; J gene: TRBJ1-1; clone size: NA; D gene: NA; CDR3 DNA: TGTGCCAGCAGGGGAATGGGGGGGGAAACTGAAGCTTTCTTT; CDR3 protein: CASRGMGGETEAFF
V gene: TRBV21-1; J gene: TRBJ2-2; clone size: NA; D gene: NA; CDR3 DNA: TGTGCCAGCAGGGGTACAGGTCGCACCGGGGAGCTGTTTTTT; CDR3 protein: CASRGTGRTGELFF
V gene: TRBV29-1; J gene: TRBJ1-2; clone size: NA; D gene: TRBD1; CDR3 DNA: TGCAGCGCCAATCAAGGACAGGGAGGCGATGGCTACACCTTC; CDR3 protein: CSANQGQGGDGYTF
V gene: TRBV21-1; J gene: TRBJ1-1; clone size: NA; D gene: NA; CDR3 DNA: TGTGCCAGCAGCAAAGGGACCGGGACATCCGAAGCGGACACTGAAGCTTTCTTT; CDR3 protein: CASSKGTGTSEADTEAFF
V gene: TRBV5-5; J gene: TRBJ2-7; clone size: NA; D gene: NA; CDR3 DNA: TGTGCCAGCAGCTCGACCCAAGGGGCGTTCGAGCAGTACTTC; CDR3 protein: CASSSTQGAFEQYF
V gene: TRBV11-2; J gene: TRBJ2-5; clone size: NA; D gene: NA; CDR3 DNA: TGTGCCAGCAGCCCGACTAGGGGCGTCGGAGAGACCCAGTACTTC; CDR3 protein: CASSPTRGVGETQYF
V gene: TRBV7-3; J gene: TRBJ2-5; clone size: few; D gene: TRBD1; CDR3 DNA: TGTGCCAGCAGCTCCAGGACAGGAGAGACCCAGTACTTC; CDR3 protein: CASSSRTGETQYF
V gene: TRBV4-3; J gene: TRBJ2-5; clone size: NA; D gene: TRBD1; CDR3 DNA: TGCGCCAGCAGCCAAACCGGGACAGGGGAGACCCAGTACTTC; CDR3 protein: CASSQTGTGETQYF
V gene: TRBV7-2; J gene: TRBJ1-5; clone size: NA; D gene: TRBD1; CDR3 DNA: TGTGCCAGCAGCCCCAACCCGGGACAGGGGAGTCAGCCCCAGCATTTT; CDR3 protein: CASSPNPGQGSQPQHF
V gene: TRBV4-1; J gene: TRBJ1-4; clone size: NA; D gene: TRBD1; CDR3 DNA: TGCGCCAGCAGCCAATTGCCTACAGGGGCCACTAATGAAAAACTGTTTTTT; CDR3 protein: CASSQLPTGATNEKLFF
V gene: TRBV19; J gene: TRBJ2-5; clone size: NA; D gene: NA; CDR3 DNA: TGTGCCAGTAGTCTTTCCGGGATTGCAGAGACCCAGTACTTC; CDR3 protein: CASSLSGIAETQYF